The present T cell receptor (beta chain) was sequenced within a study of CD8+ T cells in alopecia areata. The study's findings and limits: Affected lesional scalp, above all in alopecia totalis/universalis, was more clonal than normal scalp.

Extracted RNA was reverse transcribed into cDNA, the sequencing template. Data came from immunoSEQ multiplex PCR; TCRdb stores just in-frame clones and leaves some out. Of about 110,000 clones in the sample, 45% to 60% were seen once. A remark on this clone: Its antigen is unidentified.

The CDR3 is 11 residues long. V lost 5 bases and J lost 6, with 7 bases in between. Looked up from germline, CDR1 is SGHAT and CDR2 is FQNNGV. Peripheral blood and lesional scalp punch biopsies came from alopecia areata patients. The chain has TRBV11-2 and TRBJ2-5; D remains ambiguous. The receptor's source is a human donor with alopecia areata. Sequenced: NKG2D-low CD8+ T cells sorted from blood. Here the CDR3 DNA reads TGTGCCAGCAGCCCCGACCAGACCCAGTACTTC. It is translated as CASSPDQTQYF.